Below, 22 T cell receptor beta chains from the same sample are listed, as sequenced in a study of CD8 T cells in ankylosing spondylitis. Overall study findings and caveats: Typical of ankylosing spondylitis blood, it appeared, was a TCR beta motif of under 10 highly homologous variants.

These TCRs' antigens remain unknown. TCRdb redid the calling of the 5' RACE reads with MiXCR, one entry per CDR3 protein. The sample has 200,000 to 250,000 distinct CDR3 sequences, approximately 20% seen once. The specimen was blood, either unsorted or a sorted T cell fraction (not recorded which). Receptor source: a male donor with ankylosing spondylitis.

This chain links TRBV2 with TRBJ2-1; D call uncertain. This CDR3 has 12 residues. In germline, CDR1 is SNHLY, CDR2 FYNNEI. Trimming cost V 2 bases and J 10 bases, with 9 bases left between them. CDR3 coding DNA: TGTGCCAGCAGTGAACTTAGACCGGAGCAGTTCTTC. This translates into CASSELRPEQFF.

Ten or more counts support this clonotype. The chain links TRBV29-1 to TRBJ2-7, with D hard to call. The CDR3 loop spans 13 amino acids. The V and J ends lost 4 bases and 6 bases respectively, with 16 bases between them. Germline-derived CDR1 and CDR2 are SQVTM and ANQGSEA. CDR3 residues: CSVASTFTGEQYF. In DNA, the CDR3 is TGCAGCGTTGCCTCTACTTTCACGGGCGAGCAGTACTTC.

This chain connects TRBV28 to TRBJ1-6, with a tentative D call TRBD1 (6 bases). Looked up from germline, CDR1 is MDHEN and CDR2 is SYDVKM. The CDR3 has 14 amino acids. Trimming left V 7 bases short and J 6 bases short, with 13 bases between. The CDR3 DNA follows: TGTGCCAGCACGAACAGGGTTGTTAATTCACCCCTCCACTTT. Its protein is CASTNRVVNSPLHF.

Only a few counts were recorded for this clonotype. The V and J genes are TRBV27 and TRBJ2-1, with 7 bases aligning to TRBD2. V trimming: 0 bases; J trimming: 1 base; junction bases outside the gene matches: 6. CDR3 size: 17 residues. Germline-derived CDR1 and CDR2 are MNHEY and SMNVEV (reference sequence). CDR3 in amino acids: CASSLSGGSHSYNEQFF. In DNA form, the CDR3 reads TGTGCCAGCAGTTTATCCGGCGGGAGCCATTCCTACAATGAGCAGTTCTTC.

This clonotype was observed a handful of times. The rearrangement uses TRBV27 and TRBJ2-5; TRBD2 matches at 14 bases. This CDR3 has 15 residues. J lost 4 bases, V lost 5 bases, and 3 bases had no gene match. Germline loops: CDR1 MNHEY, CDR2 SMNVEV (reference sequence). The CDR3 here is CASSPGTSGRETQYF. In DNA form, the CDR3 reads TGTGCCAGCAGTCCCGGGACTAGCGGGAGAGAGACCCAGTACTTC.

In its sample, this clonotype was seen many times. The V call is TRBV7-3, the J call TRBJ2-7; the D gene is possibly TRBD1 (5 bases). The germline V gene encodes CDR1 SGHTA and CDR2 FQGTGA. The CDR3 extends over 14 amino acids. V lost 2 bases and J lost 7, with 15 bases in between. The CDR3 protein is CASSLFQGSEEQYF. CDR3 coding DNA: TGTGCCAGCAGCTTATTCCAGGGTTCGGAAGAGCAGTACTTC.

This chain connects TRBV6-2 or TRBV6-3 to TRBJ2-7; D is unclear. CDR1 and CDR2 from the germline V gene are MNHEY and SVGEGT. The CDR3 totals 12 residues. V was shortened by 2 bases and J by 4 bases, with 6 bases between the two germline ends. The CDR3 DNA reads as TGTGCCAGCAGTTACGCGGTGTACGAGCAGTACTTC. This sequence encodes CASSYAVYEQYF.

This clonotype was observed a handful of times. J is TRBJ1-5 and V is TRBV20-1; D remains unclear. Germline CDR1 and CDR2: DFQATT and SNEGSKA (reference sequence). This CDR3 spans 14 amino acids. The V and J ends lost 0 bases and 0 bases respectively, with 6 bases between them. The CDR3 DNA sequence: TGCAGTGCTAGAGACGGAAATAGCAATCAGCCCCAGCATTTT. It specifies CSARDGNSNQPQHF.

The chain combines TRBV6-5 with TRBJ2-1; maybe TRBD2 (6 bases). The germline CDR1 and CDR2 sequences are MNHEY and SVGAGI. This CDR3 is built from 15 residues. Between the trimmed V and J ends, which lost 3 bases and 4 bases, there was a span of 13 bases. The CDR3 bases are TGTGCCAGCAGTTATTTGGCTAGCGATTACAATGAGCAGTTCTTC. Its translation: CASSYLASDYNEQFF.

This chain joins TRBV12-3 or TRBV12-4 and TRBJ2-5, with D hard to call. Trimming left V 3 bases short and J 1 base short, with 18 bases between. This CDR3 comprises 17 residues. The CDR3 sequence: CASSFLVARLSQETQYF. The CDR3 DNA reads as TGTGCCAGCAGTTTCTTGGTGGCCCGCCTCAGCCAAGAGACCCAGTACTTC.

In its sample, this clonotype was seen a few times. The chain joins TRBV20-1 to TRBJ2-3; the D gene is possibly TRBD2 (7 bases). The germline V gene encodes CDR1 DFQATT and CDR2 SNEGSKA (reference sequence). This CDR3 contains 16 residues. V was shortened by 0 bases and J by 4 bases, with 17 bases between the two germline ends. The CDR3 region is CSARDLRGGGPDTQYF. CDR3 nucleotide sequence: TGCAGTGCTAGAGATCTAAGGGGGGGGGGCCCAGATACGCAGTATTTT.

This clonotype has just a few counts. The chain links TRBV12-3 or TRBV12-4 to TRBJ2-7; 9 positions agree with TRBD1. CDR3 length: 13 amino acids. Trimming took 6 bases from V and 6 from J; bases not matched to a gene: 6. The CDR3 nucleotides are TGTGCCAGCAGCGAAAACAGGGGGCGCGAGCAGTACTTC. The encoded protein is CASSENRGREQYF.

This clonotype has more than one count but fewer than ten. The chain employs TRBV20-1 and TRBJ2-1; 7 bases fit TRBD2. The CDR3 spans 13 residues. V lost 6 bases, J lost 4 bases, and 6 bases stayed unmatched. Germline CDR1 reads DFQATT; CDR2 reads SNEGSKA (reference sequence). CDR3 loop: CSALSGQYNEQFF. The CDR3 DNA is TGCAGTGCCCTTAGCGGGCAGTACAATGAGCAGTTCTTC.

This sequence joins TRBV11-3 and TRBJ2-2; D possibly uses TRBD1 or TRBD2 (5 bases each). Germline V gives CDR1 SGHNT, CDR2 YENEEA. Trimming removed 4 bases from V and 2 bases from J, with 14 bases in between. CDR3 length: 16 residues. The DNA of the CDR3 is TGTGCCAGCAGCTACTGGGAGACAGACAACACCGGGGAGCTGTTTTTT. Its translation: CASSYWETDNTGELFF.

The V gene is TRBV12-5, the J gene TRBJ2-3, with 9 bases identical to TRBD2. J gave up 4 bases and V 7 bases, and 9 bases lay outside the gene matches. This CDR3 is 15 amino acids long. Germline CDR1 and CDR2: LGHNT and FRNRAP. CDR3 loop: CASAFGTSRADTQYF. The DNA for the CDR3 is TGTGCTAGTGCTTTCGGGACTAGCAGGGCAGATACGCAGTATTTT.

The chain employs TRBV6-1 and TRBJ2-7; 12 bases line up with TRBD1. Per germline, CDR1 MNHNS and CDR2 SASEGT. V shed 6 bases, J shed 3 bases, and the junction held 18 bases outside the gene matches. The length of the CDR3 is 19 residues. The CDR3 nucleotides read TGTGCCAGCAGCCCACACGCGCGGGACAGGGGGCAACCTATCTACGAGCAGTACTTC. Its protein is CASSPHARDRGQPIYEQYF.

This chain connects TRBV20-1 to TRBJ2-7; TRBD2 aligns across 10 bases. Germline V CDR1 and CDR2: DFQATT, SNEGSKA (reference sequence). Trimming removed 0 bases from V and 7 bases from J; junction bases left unmatched: 12. The CDR3 covers 16 residues. As DNA, the CDR3 is TGCAGTGCTAGAGATCTCCTAGCGGGGGCCCCACTAGAGCAGTACTTC. Protein: CSARDLLAGAPLEQYF.

The rearrangement links TRBV19 to TRBJ1-1, with no clear D. The CDR3 contains 13 residues. Germline CDR1 LNHDA, CDR2 SQIVND (reference sequence). V lost 2 bases to trimming and J lost 3 bases, with 7 bases between them. CDR3 sequence reads: CASSIKGYTEAFF. The CDR3 DNA is TGTGCCAGTAGTATAAAGGGATACACTGAAGCTTTCTTT.

CDR3 region: CASSTLPGQETQYF. The CDR3 nucleotides are TGTGCCAGCAGTACCCTCCCCGGGCAAGAGACCCAGTACTTC. The V and J genes are TRBV27 and TRBJ2-5; the D is unclear. CDR1 MNHEY and CDR2 SMNVEV come from the germline V gene (reference sequence). V lost 5 bases and J lost 2, with 12 bases in between. The CDR3 has 14 residues.

The chain couples TRBV9 to TRBJ2-1; 9 positions match TRBD2. The length of the CDR3 is 15 residues. The trim removed 0 bases at V and 8 bases at J, leaving 6 bases unmatched. Germline V gene lookup returns CDR1 SGDLS and CDR2 YYNGEE. CDR3 amino acids: CASSVGDSGSHEQFF. The CDR3 region has the DNA TGTGCCAGCAGCGTAGGGGATAGCGGGAGTCATGAGCAGTTCTTC.

This clonotype has only a few counts. The J gene is TRBJ2-3, the V gene TRBV9; TRBD2 matches at 7 bases. Looked up from germline, CDR1 is SGDLS and CDR2 is YYNGEE. Losses at the gene ends were 0 bases for V and 4 bases for J; bases not matched to a gene: 2. The CDR3 totals 14 residues. The CDR3 DNA reads TGTGCCAGCAGCGTAGTGGGGGGGGCAGATACGCAGTATTTT. As protein: CASSVVGGADTQYF.

This clonotype showed up just a few times. The gene calls are TRBV3-1 and TRBJ1-1; 10 nucleotides line up with TRBD1. The length of the CDR3 is 18 residues. Germline CDR1 reads LGHDT; CDR2 reads YNNKEL (reference sequence). V was pared by 3 bases and J by 4 bases, with 14 bases of the junction left unmatched. The CDR3 protein is CASSHGEGQGTLTTEAFF. CDR3 DNA: TGTGCCAGCAGCCATGGCGAGGGACAGGGGACTCTAACCACTGAAGCTTTCTTT.